These T cell receptor beta chains were read from a single sample in a study of Graves' ophthalmopathy and Graves' hyperthyroidism. Each CDR3 protein is one row after TCRdb ran MiXCR on the multiplex PCR reads. The sample gives 360,000 or so distinct CDR3 sequences, approximately 16% of which show up once; roughly 1.4% is in the top ten. Material: peripheral blood. The receptor set was obtained from a woman under 30 with Graves' ophthalmopathy. Both conserved end residues are part of each CDR3. Fields, in order: D gene, clone size, J gene, V gene, CDR3 protein, CDR3 DNA. The D gene is left open where the match is weak. Part of the rows lack a size; the others show once, few, many or a class for expanded clones.

d_call: -; clone_size: many; j_call: TRBJ2-2; v_call: TRBV6-5; cdr3_aa: CASSYPPGGELFF; cdr3_nt: TGTGCCAGCAGTTACCCCCCGGGAGGGGAGCTGTTTTTT
d_call: -; clone_size: -; j_call: TRBJ1-2; v_call: TRBV7-2; cdr3_aa: CASSLGPPHGYTF; cdr3_nt: TGTGCCAGCAGCTTGGGACCGCCACATGGCTACACCTTC
d_call: TRBD2; clone_size: many; j_call: TRBJ2-7; v_call: TRBV4-1; cdr3_aa: CASSQGTSVYEQYF; cdr3_nt: TGCGCCAGCAGCCAAGGAACTAGCGTTTACGAGCAGTACTTC
d_call: -; clone_size: many; j_call: TRBJ2-7; v_call: TRBV28; cdr3_aa: CASTLSDTYEQYF; cdr3_nt: TGTGCCAGCACCCTTAGCGATACCTACGAGCAGTACTTC
d_call: -; clone_size: many; j_call: TRBJ1-6; v_call: TRBV19; cdr3_aa: CASSIRRFDSPLHF; cdr3_nt: TGTGCCAGTAGTATTAGAAGGTTCGATTCACCCCTCCACTTT
d_call: TRBD1; clone_size: many; j_call: TRBJ2-7; v_call: TRBV20-1; cdr3_aa: CSAAGTGGEQYF; cdr3_nt: TGCAGTGCAGCCGGGACAGGGGGCGAGCAGTACTTC
d_call: TRBD1; clone_size: many; j_call: TRBJ2-7; v_call: TRBV6-2/TRBV6-3; cdr3_aa: CASSPTGGLSYEQYF; cdr3_nt: TGTGCCAGCAGCCCAACAGGGGGACTCTCCTACGAGCAGTACTTC
d_call: -; clone_size: many; j_call: TRBJ1-2; v_call: TRBV20-1; cdr3_aa: CSAPQDVDTNYGYTF; cdr3_nt: TGCAGTGCTCCCCAAGACGTCGACACCAACTATGGCTACACCTTC
d_call: -; clone_size: many; j_call: TRBJ1-5; v_call: TRBV6-2/TRBV6-3; cdr3_aa: CASSPVGRGIRQPQHF; cdr3_nt: TGTGCCAGCAGCCCAGTGGGCAGAGGAATACGGCAGCCCCAGCATTTT
d_call: -; clone_size: many; j_call: TRBJ2-7; v_call: TRBV6-2/TRBV6-3; cdr3_aa: CASSYSGHPTYEQYF; cdr3_nt: TGTGCCAGCAGTTACTCCGGACACCCTACCTACGAGCAGTACTTC
d_call: TRBD2; clone_size: few; j_call: TRBJ2-5; v_call: TRBV3-1; cdr3_aa: CASSQELIAGVQETQYF; cdr3_nt: TGTGCCAGCAGCCAAGAATTGATAGCGGGGGTCCAAGAGACCCAGTACTTC
d_call: TRBD1; clone_size: many; j_call: TRBJ1-1; v_call: TRBV7-2; cdr3_aa: CASSFTGAMNTEAFF; cdr3_nt: TGTGCCAGCAGCTTTACAGGGGCCATGAACACTGAAGCTTTCTTT
d_call: -; clone_size: many; j_call: TRBJ2-2; v_call: TRBV28; cdr3_aa: CASSWGLMNTGELFF; cdr3_nt: TGTGCCAGCAGTTGGGGACTGATGAACACCGGGGAGCTGTTTTTT
d_call: -; clone_size: few; j_call: TRBJ1-5; v_call: TRBV27; cdr3_aa: CASSLFWGGNQPQHF; cdr3_nt: TGTGCCAGCAGTTTGTTTTGGGGTGGTAATCAGCCCCAGCATTTT
d_call: -; clone_size: many; j_call: TRBJ1-1; v_call: TRBV2; cdr3_aa: CASPVGGGTEAFF; cdr3_nt: TGTGCCAGCCCAGTGGGTGGGGGCACTGAAGCTTTCTTT
d_call: TRBD1; clone_size: many; j_call: TRBJ1-3; v_call: TRBV11-1; cdr3_aa: CASSRDDRAVSGNTIYF; cdr3_nt: TGTGCCAGCAGCCGAGATGACAGGGCGGTATCTGGAAACACCATATATTTT
d_call: -; clone_size: many; j_call: TRBJ1-6; v_call: TRBV2; cdr3_aa: CARQGVDSPLHF; cdr3_nt: TGTGCCAGACAGGGTGTAGATTCACCCCTCCACTTT
d_call: TRBD1; clone_size: many; j_call: TRBJ1-5; v_call: TRBV6-2/TRBV6-3; cdr3_aa: CASRTGKKDQPQHF; cdr3_nt: TGTGCCAGTCGGACAGGGAAGAAGGATCAGCCCCAGCATTTT
d_call: -; clone_size: many; j_call: TRBJ1-1; v_call: TRBV12-3/TRBV12-4; cdr3_aa: CASSLARGGVQAFF; cdr3_nt: TGTGCCAGCAGTTTAGCGCGAGGGGGGGTCCAAGCTTTCTTT
d_call: TRBD1; clone_size: many; j_call: TRBJ2-7; v_call: TRBV29-1; cdr3_aa: CSVRTGASSYEQYF; cdr3_nt: TGCAGCGTTCGGACAGGGGCCAGCTCCTACGAGCAGTACTTC
d_call: TRBD2; clone_size: many; j_call: TRBJ2-5; v_call: TRBV20-1; cdr3_aa: CSARVRLAAGETQYF; cdr3_nt: TGCAGTGCTAGAGTTCGACTAGCGGCGGGGGAGACCCAGTACTTC
d_call: TRBD2; clone_size: many; j_call: TRBJ2-5; v_call: TRBV6-2/TRBV6-3; cdr3_aa: CASSYSASGGARRETQYF; cdr3_nt: TGTGCCAGCAGTTACTCGGCTAGCGGGGGGGCCCGGAGAGAGACCCAGTACTTC
d_call: -; clone_size: many; j_call: TRBJ1-5; v_call: TRBV10-2; cdr3_aa: CASSEWGNNQPQHF; cdr3_nt: TGCGCCAGCAGTGAGTGGGGGAACAATCAGCCCCAGCATTTT
d_call: -; clone_size: many; j_call: TRBJ2-5; v_call: TRBV28; cdr3_aa: CASSPLRDPQYF; cdr3_nt: TGTGCCAGCAGTCCACTCCGGGACCCTCAGTACTTC
d_call: TRBD1; clone_size: -; j_call: TRBJ1-2; v_call: TRBV7-6; cdr3_aa: CASSLDPGQGPYGYTF; cdr3_nt: TGTGCCAGCAGCTTAGATCCGGGACAGGGGCCCTATGGCTACACCTTC
d_call: TRBD1; clone_size: many; j_call: TRBJ2-5; v_call: TRBV28; cdr3_aa: CASSFSRDRLWETQYF; cdr3_nt: TGTGCCAGCAGTTTCTCCAGGGACAGGCTGTGGGAGACCCAGTACTTC
d_call: -; clone_size: many; j_call: TRBJ1-1; v_call: TRBV14; cdr3_aa: CASSQVPQEAFF; cdr3_nt: TGTGCCAGCAGCCAAGTTCCGCAGGAAGCTTTCTTT
d_call: -; clone_size: once; j_call: TRBJ1-1; v_call: TRBV6-1; cdr3_aa: CASGKRQENTEAFF; cdr3_nt: TGTGCCAGCGGAAAGAGACAGGAGAACACTGAAGCTTTCTTT
d_call: TRBD1; clone_size: many; j_call: TRBJ2-7; v_call: TRBV6-2/TRBV6-3; cdr3_aa: CASSSGGAPYEQYF; cdr3_nt: TGTGCCAGCAGTTCAGGGGGCGCACCCTACGAGCAGTACTTC
d_call: TRBD1; clone_size: many; j_call: TRBJ1-2; v_call: TRBV4-2; cdr3_aa: CASSQVGGVNYGYTF; cdr3_nt: TGTGCCAGCAGCCAAGTAGGGGGCGTAAACTATGGCTACACCTTC
d_call: TRBD2; clone_size: many; j_call: TRBJ2-7; v_call: TRBV20-1; cdr3_aa: CSARDLAAYEQYF; cdr3_nt: TGCAGTGCTAGAGATCTAGCGGCCTACGAGCAGTACTTC
d_call: TRBD1; clone_size: -; j_call: TRBJ2-7; v_call: TRBV5-5; cdr3_aa: CASTRDSLSYEQYF; cdr3_nt: TGTGCCAGCACCCGGGACAGCCTATCCTACGAGCAGTACTTC
d_call: -; clone_size: many; j_call: TRBJ1-1; v_call: TRBV6-1; cdr3_aa: CASSGLIGNSEAFF; cdr3_nt: TGTGCCAGCAGCGGGTTGATTGGGAATTCTGAAGCTTTCTTT
d_call: -; clone_size: many; j_call: TRBJ1-1; v_call: TRBV29-1; cdr3_aa: CSVLPHTLGTEAFF; cdr3_nt: TGCAGCGTCCTACCTCACACACTAGGGACTGAAGCTTTCTTT